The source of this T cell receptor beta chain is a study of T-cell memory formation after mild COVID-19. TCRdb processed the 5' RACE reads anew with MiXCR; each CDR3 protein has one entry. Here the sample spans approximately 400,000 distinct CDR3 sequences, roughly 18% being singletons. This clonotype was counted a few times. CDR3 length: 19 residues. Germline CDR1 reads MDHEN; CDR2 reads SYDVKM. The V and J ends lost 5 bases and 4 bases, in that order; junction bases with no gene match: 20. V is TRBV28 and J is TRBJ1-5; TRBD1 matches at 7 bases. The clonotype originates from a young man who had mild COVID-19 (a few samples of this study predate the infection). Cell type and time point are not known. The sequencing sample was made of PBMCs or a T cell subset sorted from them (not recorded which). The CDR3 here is CASSLEGRWGQPLNQPQHF. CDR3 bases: TGTGCCAGCAGTCTCGAAGGTCGTTGGGGACAGCCACTAAATCAGCCCCAGCATTTT. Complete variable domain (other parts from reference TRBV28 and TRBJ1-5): DVKVTQSSRYLVKRTGEKVFLECVQDMDHENMFWYRQDPGLGLRLIYFSYDVKMKEKGDIPEGYSVSREKKERFSLILESASTNQTSMYLCASSLEGRWGQPLNQPQHFGDGTRLSIL.